The 18 T cell receptor beta chains listed next were all sequenced from one sample in a study of blood T cell repertoires in COVID-19. Assay used: immunoSEQ multiplex PCR; TCRdb lists only in-frame clones, some missing. The profile shows 80,000 to 100,000 clones, about 85% of them singletons. Sample: peripheral blood. The receptor set was obtained from a man aged 55 to 70 with acute or convalescent COVID-19.

The chain employs TRBV10-3 and TRBJ1-1, with TRBD1 as a possible D gene (5 bases). Per the germline V gene, CDR1 is ENHRY and CDR2 is SYGVKD. The CDR3 contains 14 residues. V lost 8 bases and J 1 base, leaving 14 bases between the germline ends. The CDR3 DNA follows: TGTGCCATCGGCCGCGGGGGAGGGAACACTGAAGCTTTCTTT. Protein: CAIGRGGGNTEAFF.

A single count supports this clone. This chain links TRBV9 with TRBJ2-7; tentative D call: TRBD2 (7 bases). Looked up from germline, CDR1 is SGDLS and CDR2 is YYNGEE. The CDR3 is 15 amino acids. With 0 bases removed from V and 5 bases from J, the gap between germline ends came to 15 bases. CDR3 region: CASSVDRGGADEQYF. The CDR3 DNA sequence: TGTGCCAGCAGCGTAGACCGTGGGGGGGCCGACGAGCAGTACTTC.

The chain employs TRBV7-9 and TRBJ1-1; tentatively, D is TRBD1 (5 bases). The CDR3 is made up of 14 amino acids. In germline, CDR1 is SEHNR, CDR2 FQNEAQ (reference sequence). The ends were cut back, 2 bases at V and 4 bases at J, with 11 bases in the middle. Here the CDR3 DNA reads TGTGCCAGCAGCTTATTGGGGGGGTCCACTGAAGCTTTCTTT. Residues: CASSLLGGSTEAFF.

The chain joins TRBV19 to TRBJ1-6; weak D call: TRBD1 (5 bases). In germline, CDR1 is LNHDA, CDR2 SQIVND (reference sequence). Between the trimmed V and J ends, which lost 5 bases and 8 bases, there was a span of 16 bases. The CDR3 consists of 15 residues. The CDR3 nucleotides are TGTGCCAGTAGTGTCCGGACCTCGGGGGATTCACCCCTCCACTTT. Translated: CASSVRTSGDSPLHF. The complete variable domain, with remaining parts taken from reference TRBV19 and TRBJ1-6, reads DGGITQSPKYLFRKEGQNVTLSCEQNLNHDAMYWYRQDPGQGLRLIYYSQIVNDFQKGDIAEGYSVSREKKESFPLTVTSAQKNPTAFYLCASSVRTSGDSPLHFGNGTRLTVT.

This clone was recorded once. The chain couples TRBV29-1 to TRBJ2-7; no firm D call. V lost 6 bases and J lost 0, with 12 bases in between. Germline V gene lookup returns CDR1 SQVTM and CDR2 ANQGSEA. The CDR3 has 13 amino acids. CDR3: CSVAPGFSYEQYF. The CDR3 bases are TGCAGCGTCGCTCCGGGTTTCTCCTACGAGCAGTACTTC.

V is TRBV25-1 and J is TRBJ2-1, with 8 nucleotides matching TRBD2. Germline assignment: CDR1 MGHDK and CDR2 SYGVNS. Germline trimming cut 1 base from V and 2 bases from J; bases unmatched to any gene: 10. This CDR3 region has 18 residues. The CDR3 nucleotides read TGTGCCAGCAGTGAATTCGCGGGACGGGAGGGCCCCTACAATGAGCAGTTCTTC. Its translation is CASSEFAGREGPYNEQFF.

CDR3 amino acids: CASRQYNEQFF. The CDR3 DNA is TGTGCCAGTAGACAGTACAATGAGCAGTTCTTC. The rearrangement joins TRBV19 to TRBJ2-1; D call uncertain. The CDR3 has 11 residues. From germline, CDR1 is LNHDA and CDR2 SQIVND (reference sequence). V was pared by 6 bases and J by 4 bases, with 4 bases between.

This clone came up a few times. The chain combines TRBV12-3 or TRBV12-4 with TRBJ1-1; 8 nucleotides align to TRBD1. The V and J ends lost 6 bases and 7 bases, in that order; junction bases with no gene match: 7. The CDR3 runs to 13 residues. The CDR3 protein is CASRGRGHGEAFF. CDR3 DNA: TGTGCCAGCAGGGGCAGGGGGCATGGTGAAGCTTTCTTT.

The CDR3 here is CASSLFVRLGTEAFF. In DNA, the CDR3 is TGTGCCAGCAGTTTATTTGTGCGGTTAGGCACTGAAGCTTTCTTT. The chain recombines TRBV28 with TRBJ1-1; unclear D gene. This CDR3 is 15 amino acids long. Germline CDR1 reads MDHEN; CDR2 reads SYDVKM. The germline V and J ends were trimmed by 1 base and 4 bases, with 13 bases remaining between them.

The chain uses TRBV6-6 and TRBJ2-3, with D possibly matching TRBD1 (6 bases). This CDR3 is built from 14 residues. Germline loops: CDR1 MNHNY, CDR2 SVGAGI (reference sequence). V was cut by 2 bases and J by 10 bases, with 16 bases left in between. The CDR3 region is CASSYLSGVSAQYF. CDR3 nucleotides: TGTGCCAGCAGTTACCTATCAGGGGTTTCTGCGCAGTATTTT.

This clone came up once. The CDR3 sequence is CASRQGRWDQPQHF. CDR3 bases: TGTGCCAGCAGACAGGGGAGATGGGATCAGCCCCAGCATTTT. The rearrangement links TRBV27 to TRBJ1-5; 7 nucleotides agree with TRBD1. V shed 6 bases and J 5 bases; nucleotides not matched to a gene: 7. There are 14 residues in the CDR3. Germline CDR1 is MNHEY and CDR2 is SMNVEV (reference sequence).

The chain uses TRBV10-1 and TRBJ2-2; TRBD2 aligns across 8 bases. Trimming at V came to 6 bases and at J to 1 base, leaving 7 bases not matched to a gene. Per germline, CDR1 WNHNN and CDR2 SYGVQD (reference sequence). The CDR3 loop spans 16 amino acids. The CDR3 DNA reads as TGCGCCAGCAGCCCCAGCGGGGGACTGAACACCGGGGAGCTGTTTTTT. This encodes CASSPSGGLNTGELFF.

The chain couples TRBV7-2 to TRBJ2-3; D possibly corresponds to TRBD1 (5 bases). Germline loops: CDR1 SGHTA, CDR2 FQGNSA. The CDR3 has 15 residues. Trimming removed 4 bases from V and 6 bases from J, with 17 bases in between. The chain's CDR3 is CASSYGHVGKDTQYF. For the CDR3, the DNA is TGTGCCAGCAGCTACGGACATGTTGGGAAGGATACGCAGTATTTT.

This chain links TRBV2 with TRBJ2-7; D possibly corresponds to TRBD1 (6 bases). Trimming shortened V by 6 bases and J by 3 bases, and 15 bases separated the two germline ends. The CDR3 loop spans 14 amino acids. Germline loops: CDR1 SNHLY, CDR2 FYNNEI. Written as DNA, the CDR3 is TGTGCCAGCAGGGAATATGACAGGATCTACGAGCAGTACTTC. Translated, it gives CASREYDRIYEQYF. Full variable domain (missing parts from reference TRBV2 and TRBJ2-7): EPEVTQTPSHQVTQMGQEVILRCVPISNHLYFYWYRQILGQKVEFLVSFYNNEISEKSEIFDDQFSVERPDGSNFTLKIRSTKLEDSAMYFCASREYDRIYEQYFGPGTRLTVT.

The V and J genes are TRBV19 and TRBJ1-1; tentative D call: TRBD1 (5 bases). The CDR3 length is 16 residues. The germline gives CDR1 LNHDA, CDR2 SQIVND (reference sequence). V lost 4 bases and J lost 1, with 16 bases in between. The CDR3 DNA follows: TGTGCCAGTAGTACCCTACCGGGACTCCAGAACACTGAAGCTTTCTTT. It encodes CASSTLPGLQNTEAFF.

The genes are TRBV19 and TRBJ1-2; D is unclear. The CDR3 has 15 amino acids. CDR1 is LNHDA, CDR2 SQIVND, per germline (reference sequence). The germline V and J ends were trimmed by 3 bases and 5 bases, with 16 bases remaining between them. CDR3 sequence: CASSIEYHSVYGYTF. The CDR3 DNA follows: TGTGCCAGTAGTATCGAGTATCATTCTGTTTATGGCTACACCTTC.

CDR3 bases: TGTGCCAGCAGCTGGGCCACAGCCAAAAACATTCAGTACTTC. Protein product: CASSWATAKNIQYF. V usage is TRBV7-9 and J usage is TRBJ2-4; D gene unclear. Trimming pared 4 bases from V and 0 bases from J, leaving 7 bases between. The CDR3 is made up of 14 amino acids. The germline CDR1 and CDR2 sequences are SEHNR and FQNEAQ (reference sequence).

A single count supports this clone. The rearrangement joins TRBV6-5 to TRBJ1-3, with TRBD1 identical over 9 bases. The V segment lost 8 bases and the J segment 2 bases; nucleotides outside the gene matches: 7. The germline V gene has CDR1 MNHEY and CDR2 SVGAGI. The CDR3 contains 15 residues. The CDR3 reads CASGRGTGTGNTIYF. The CDR3 nucleotides are TGTGCCAGCGGCCGCGGGACAGGGACTGGAAACACCATATATTTT.